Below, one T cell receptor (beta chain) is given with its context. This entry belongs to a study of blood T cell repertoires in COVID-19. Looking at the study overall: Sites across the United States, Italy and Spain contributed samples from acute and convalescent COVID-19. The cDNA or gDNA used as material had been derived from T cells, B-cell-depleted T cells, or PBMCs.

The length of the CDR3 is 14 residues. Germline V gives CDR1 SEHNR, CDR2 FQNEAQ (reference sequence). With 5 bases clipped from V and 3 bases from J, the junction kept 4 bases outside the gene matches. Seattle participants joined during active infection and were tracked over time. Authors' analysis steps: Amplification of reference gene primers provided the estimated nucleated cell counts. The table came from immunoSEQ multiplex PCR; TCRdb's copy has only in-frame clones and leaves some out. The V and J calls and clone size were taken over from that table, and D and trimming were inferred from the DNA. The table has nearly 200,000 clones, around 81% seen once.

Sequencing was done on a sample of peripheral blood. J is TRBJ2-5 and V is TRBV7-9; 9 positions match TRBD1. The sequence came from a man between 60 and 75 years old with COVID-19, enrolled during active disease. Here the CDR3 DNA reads TGTGCCAGCAGCCAAGGACAGGGGAAAGAGACCCAGTACTTC. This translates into CASSQGQGKETQYF.